These 14 T cell receptor beta chains share one sample of origin, sequenced in a study of blood T cell repertoires in COVID-19. The assay was immunoSEQ multiplex PCR, and TCRdb's table has in-frame clones only and misses some. The sample lists about 190,000 clones, around 80% occurring once. The sample was peripheral blood. These receptors all stem from a woman in her sixties with COVID-19, enrolled during active disease.

This clone was observed a handful of times. The rearrangement links TRBV7-9 to TRBJ2-3, with D unresolved. With 5 bases removed from V and 4 bases from J, the gap between germline ends came to 13 bases. The CDR3 covers 14 residues. Germline lookup yields CDR1 SEHNR and CDR2 FQNEAQ (reference sequence). The CDR3: CASSTRSSADTQYF. In DNA form, the CDR3 reads TGTGCCAGCAGCACAAGGAGTAGTGCAGATACGCAGTATTTT.

The V call is TRBV7-8, the J call TRBJ2-1; the match to TRBD2 covers 12 bases. The germline gives CDR1 SGHVS, CDR2 FQNEAQ. The V and J ends lost 1 base and 0 bases, in that order; junction bases with no gene match: 13. This CDR3 contains 21 residues. The CDR3 protein is CASSLDALAGGPLSSYNEQFF. As DNA, the CDR3 is TGTGCCAGCAGCTTAGACGCCCTAGCGGGAGGGCCTCTGAGCTCCTACAATGAGCAGTTCTTC.

The chain carries TRBV19 and TRBJ2-3, with 13 bases lining up with TRBD2. The V segment lost 1 base and the J segment 5 bases; nucleotides outside the gene matches: 0. Per germline, CDR1 LNHDA and CDR2 SQIVND (reference sequence). The CDR3 is 15 residues long. CDR3 loop: CASSIGLAGGDTQYF. Written as DNA, the CDR3 is TGTGCCAGTAGTATAGGACTAGCGGGGGGAGATACGCAGTATTTT.

The gene calls are TRBV13 and TRBJ2-1; D is undetermined. Germline V CDR1 and CDR2: PRHDT, FYEKMQ (reference sequence). The CDR3 covers 14 residues. V lost 3 bases and J 9 bases, leaving 15 bases between the germline ends. The CDR3 reads CASSFLSEVAEQFF. The CDR3 nucleotides read TGTGCCAGCAGCTTTCTTTCTGAGGTAGCTGAGCAGTTCTTC.

V usage is TRBV11-2 and J usage is TRBJ2-3, with TRBD2 identical over 7 bases. The CDR3 is made up of 14 amino acids. The germline V gene has CDR1 SGHAT and CDR2 FQNNGV. V lost 1 base and J lost 6; bases outside the gene matches: 4. CDR3 sequence (DNA): TGTGCCAGCAGCTTAGGTCACGGGGGGGATACGCAGTATTTT. Translation gives CASSLGHGGDTQYF.

The rearrangement uses TRBV9 and TRBJ2-1; D is unresolved. Germline values: CDR1 SGDLS, CDR2 YYNGEE. V lost 3 bases to trimming and J lost 4 bases, with 8 bases between them. The CDR3 runs 13 residues. DNA of the CDR3: TGTGCCAGCAGCGCCCAGAATTACAATGAGCAGTTCTTC. Translated: CASSAQNYNEQFF. Supplemented by reference TRBV9 and TRBJ2-1, the full variable domain reads DSGVTQTPKHLITATGQRVTLRCSPRSGDLSVYWYQQSLDQGLQFLIQYYNGEERAKGNILERFSAQQFPDLHSELNLSSLELGDSALYFCASSAQNYNEQFFGPGTRLTVL.

This clone was seen only a few times. The rearrangement uses TRBV18 and TRBJ1-6; maybe TRBD1 (5 bases). The germline gives CDR1 KGHSH, CDR2 LQKENI. CDR3 length equals 15 residues. V was pared by 3 bases and J by 5 bases, with 11 bases between. The CDR3 nucleotides are TGTGCCAGCTCACCGTCACAGGTCCATAATTCACCCCTCCACTTT. Translation gives CASSPSQVHNSPLHF.

J is TRBJ1-5 and V is TRBV6-6; D not certain. This CDR3 is built from 17 residues. Trimming took off 5 bases at V and 4 bases at J, with 21 bases between the two ends. Germline V gene lookup returns CDR1 MNHNY and CDR2 SVGAGI (reference sequence). CDR3 nucleotides: TGTGCCAGCAGTCTTGACGGAGCCAGCTTAGCAAATCAGCCCCAGCATTTT. Protein product: CASSLDGASLANQPQHF.

CDR3 in DNA: TGTGCCAGCAGCGTAGGCAGTAGCGGGAGTGTTTACGAGCAGTACTTC. The encoded protein is CASSVGSSGSVYEQYF. The genes are TRBV9 and TRBJ2-7; 9 positions match TRBD2. CDR1 is SGDLS, CDR2 YYNGEE, per germline. Trimming removed 0 bases from V and 4 bases from J; junction bases left unmatched: 8. The CDR3 is made up of 16 amino acids.

The V gene is TRBV11-2, the J gene TRBJ2-1; 7 nucleotides line up with TRBD1. CDR1 and CDR2 (germline): SGHAT, FQNNGV. The CDR3 loop spans 13 amino acids. V gave up 5 bases and J gave up 8 bases; unmatched junction bases: 6. The CDR3 sequence is CASSPGDRDEQFF. The CDR3 DNA is TGTGCCAGCAGCCCAGGAGACAGGGATGAGCAGTTCTTC.

The rearrangement joins TRBV2 to TRBJ2-5, with TRBD2 as a possible D gene (5 bases). With 3 bases removed from V and 9 bases from J, the gap between germline ends came to 23 bases. The CDR3 is made up of 16 amino acids. CDR1 is SNHLY and CDR2 is FYNNEI in the germline V gene. CDR3 DNA: TGTGCCAGCAGTGACGGGGTCGGCACCGGGTCCCCTCCCCAGTACTTC. This gives the protein CASSDGVGTGSPPQYF.

The V gene is TRBV18, the J gene TRBJ2-7, with 10 bases matching TRBD2. Germline CDR1 KGHSH, CDR2 LQKENI. CDR3 length: 14 amino acids. Trimming took 6 bases from V and 8 from J; bases not matched to a gene: 10. In DNA, the CDR3 is TGTGCCAGCTCCTCAGAGGCTAGCGGGAGTCAGCAGTACTTC. This encodes CASSSEASGSQQYF.

The genes are TRBV29-1 and TRBJ2-5, with 10 bases fitting TRBD1. This CDR3 has 14 amino acids. Germline-derived CDR1 and CDR2 are SQVTM and ANQGSEA. V trimming: 5 bases; J trimming: 5 bases; junction bases outside the gene matches: 8. CDR3 sequence (DNA): TGCAGCGTTTGTGACAGGGGGCGCAGGGAGACCCAGTACTTC. Protein product: CSVCDRGRRETQYF.

The genes are TRBV2 and TRBJ2-4; D gene uncertain. V shed 7 bases and J shed 0 bases, with 13 bases lying between them. The CDR3 totals 15 residues. Germline V gene data show CDR1 as SNHLY and CDR2 as FYNNEI. The CDR3 is CASTVAALAKNIQYF. CDR3 nucleotide sequence: TGTGCCAGCACGGTGGCGGCACTAGCCAAAAACATTCAGTACTTC.